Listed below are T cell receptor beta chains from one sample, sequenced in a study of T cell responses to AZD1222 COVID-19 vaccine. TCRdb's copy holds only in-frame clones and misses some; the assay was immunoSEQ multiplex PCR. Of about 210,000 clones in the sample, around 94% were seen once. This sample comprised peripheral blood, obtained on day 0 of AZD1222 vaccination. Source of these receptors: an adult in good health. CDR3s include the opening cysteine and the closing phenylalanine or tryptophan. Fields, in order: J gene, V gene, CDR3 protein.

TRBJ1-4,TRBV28,CASRGVIGGRDEKLFF
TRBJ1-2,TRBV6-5,CASSSGRTAPGRTF
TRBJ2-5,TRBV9,CASSVLTGGRETQYF
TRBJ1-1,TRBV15,CATSRDPNTEAFF
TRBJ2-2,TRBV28,CASSSPPRTGVGKGELFF
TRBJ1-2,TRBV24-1,CATSEPTQGSGYTF
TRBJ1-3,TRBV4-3,CASSQDGKGAGNTIYF
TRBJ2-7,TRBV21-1,CASSPLSTGGFDEQYF
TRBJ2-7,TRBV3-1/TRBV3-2,CASSQEGHRATYEQYF
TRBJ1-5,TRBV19,CASSPTGIQPQHF
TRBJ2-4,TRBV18,CASSPRATKNIQYF
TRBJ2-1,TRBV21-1,CASSKVLAGGTQFF
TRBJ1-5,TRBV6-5,CASSFRTGGSQPQHF
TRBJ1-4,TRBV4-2,CASSQGVQGRATNEKLFF
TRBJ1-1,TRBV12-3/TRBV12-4,CASSWDTPEAFF
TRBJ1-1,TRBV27,CASNPGMVGTEAFF
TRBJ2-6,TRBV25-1,CASSEWGPSGANVLTF
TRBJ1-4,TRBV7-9,CASSLLDEKLFF
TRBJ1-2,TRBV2,CASSKDSSYGYTF
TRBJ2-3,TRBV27,CASRGGGRSLGTQYF
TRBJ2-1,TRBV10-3,CAISDGAGANEQFF
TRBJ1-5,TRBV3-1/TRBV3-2,CASSQGSGNQPQHF
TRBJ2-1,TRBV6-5,CASNFRDRVNEQFF
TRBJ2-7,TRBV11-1,CASSSQGQGEQYF
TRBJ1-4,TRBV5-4,CASNEGGRGEKLFF
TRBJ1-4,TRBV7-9,CASSSPSFSEKLFF
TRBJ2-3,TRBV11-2,CASSLAWADTQYF
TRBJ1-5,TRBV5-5,CASSLGVSYSNQPQHF
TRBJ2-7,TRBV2,CASSEQSYEQYF
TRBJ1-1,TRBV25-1,CASSVGQGPYTEAFF
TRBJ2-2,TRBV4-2,CASSQDRLAGYTGELFF
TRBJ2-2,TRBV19,CASRTGTSGIGELFF
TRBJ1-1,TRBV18,CASSPPDRANTEAFF
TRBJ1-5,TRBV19,CASSTVFNQPQHF
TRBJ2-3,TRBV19,CASSTTGAARTDTQYF
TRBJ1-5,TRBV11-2,CASSLDGGGSQPQHF
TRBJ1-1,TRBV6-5,CASSLRGRGTEAFF
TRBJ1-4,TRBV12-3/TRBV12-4,CASTRDWGEKLFF
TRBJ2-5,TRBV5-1,CASSPAAGGPETQYF